A selection of T cell receptor beta chains follows, all from one sample in a study of blood T cell repertoires in COVID-19. Libraries were prepared by immunoSEQ multiplex PCR; TCRdb keeps only in-frame clonotypes and omits some of them. Of tens of thousands of clones in the sample, about 83% are singletons; the top ten hold 9%. The sequenced material came from peripheral blood. Source of these receptors: a human donor in a cohort sampled during active COVID-19. The CDR3 runs from the conserved cysteine through the conserved F or W. Fields, in order: V gene, clone size, J gene, D gene, CDR3 protein, CDR3 DNA. D genes are given only for firm matches. Clone size is shown for a subset of rows, as once, few, many or a class of expanded clone.

TRBV7-6,.,TRBJ2-1,TRBD2,CASSQRPSGGVSNEQFF,TGTGCCAGCAGCCAAAGACCCTCGGGGGGAGTAAGTAATGAGCAGTTCTTC
TRBV18,few,TRBJ2-2,.,CASSFGTNTGELFF,TGTGCCAGCTCGTTCGGGACGAACACCGGGGAGCTGTTTTTT
TRBV28,.,TRBJ2-3,TRBD1,CASSPRDRDADTQYF,TGTGCCAGCAGTCCGCGGGACAGGGACGCAGATACGCAGTATTTT
TRBV5-1,.,TRBJ2-1,TRBD2,CASSFGGGAVEQFF,TGCGCCAGCAGCTTTGGCGGGGGGGCTGTTGAGCAGTTCTTC
TRBV6-1,few,TRBJ1-1,.,CASSERVSGTEAFF,TGTGCCAGCAGTGAAAGGGTAAGCGGCACTGAAGCTTTCTTT
TRBV28,.,TRBJ2-1,TRBD1,CASRLSGQGRVEQFF,TGTGCCAGCAGGTTGTCGGGACAGGGTCGAGTAGAGCAGTTCTTC
TRBV5-4,.,TRBJ1-5,.,CASSLPGLQPQHF,TGTGCCAGCAGCTTGCCAGGGTTGCAGCCCCAGCATTTT
TRBV19,.,TRBJ1-3,TRBD1,CASKDREAHSGNTIYF,TGTGCCAGTAAGGACAGGGAGGCCCACTCTGGAAACACCATATATTTT
TRBV6-6,.,TRBJ2-2,TRBD1,CASSRLQGTGELFF,TGTGCCAGCAGTCGTCTACAGGGGACCGGGGAGCTGTTTTTT
TRBV3-1/TRBV3-2,.,TRBJ2-5,TRBD1,CASSHQTGQETQYF,TGTGCCAGCAGCCACCAGACAGGGCAAGAGACCCAGTACTTC
TRBV19,.,TRBJ2-3,TRBD2,CASSTRGGRTDTQYF,TGTGCCAGTTCTACCCGGGGGGGCAGGACAGATACGCAGTATTTT
TRBV3-1/TRBV3-2,.,TRBJ2-5,.,CASSQARGQETQYF,TGTGCCAGCAGCCAAGCGAGGGGGCAAGAGACCCAGTACTTC
TRBV2,.,TRBJ1-2,.,CASMQTQGRSPAGGYTF,TGTGCCAGCATGCAAACCCAAGGGAGGAGCCCGGCGGGTGGCTACACCTTC
TRBV11-3,.,TRBJ2-1,TRBD2,CASSLVAGNNEQFF,TGTGCCAGCAGCTTAGTAGCGGGGAACAATGAGCAGTTCTTC
TRBV5-1,.,TRBJ2-2,TRBD2,CASSERSSGRLGELFF,TGCGCCAGCAGCGAGAGGTCTAGCGGTCGCCTCGGGGAGCTGTTTTTT
TRBV28,few,TRBJ1-4,.,CASSPQGESNEKLFF,TGTGCCAGCAGCCCACAGGGAGAGAGTAATGAAAAACTGTTTTTT
TRBV5-1,.,TRBJ1-6,TRBD1,CASSSGTGGGSYNSPLHF,TGCGCCAGCAGCTCCGGGACAGGGGGTGGCTCCTATAATTCACCCCTCCACTTT
TRBV3-1/TRBV3-2,.,TRBJ2-3,TRBD2,CASSLLAGGPTDTQYF,TGTGCCAGCAGCCTATTAGCGGGGGGCCCGACAGATACGCAGTATTTT
TRBV7-2,.,TRBJ2-3,TRBD1,CASSLGRGQITDTQYF,TGTGCCAGCAGCTTAGGTCGGGGACAGATCACAGATACGCAGTATTTT
TRBV5-1,.,TRBJ2-2,.,CASSLALTSTGELFF,TGCGCCAGCAGCTTGGCATTGACAAGCACCGGGGAGCTGTTTTTT
TRBV19,.,TRBJ2-3,.,CASSIDRRETDTQYF,TGTGCCAGTAGTATAGATAGGAGGGAGACAGATACGCAGTATTTT
TRBV25-1,.,TRBJ1-6,.,CASSPSRGTGSPLHF,TGTGCCAGCAGCCCCTCCAGGGGAACAGGATCACCCCTCCACTTT
TRBV11-2,once,TRBJ2-1,TRBD2,CASSPRLAGIYEQFF,TGTGCCAGCAGCCCCCGACTAGCGGGAATCTATGAGCAGTTCTTC
TRBV12-5,.,TRBJ2-5,TRBD2,CASGLVRGGPGLAGGRETQYF,TGTGCTAGTGGTTTGGTACGGGGGGGACCGGGACTAGCGGGAGGAAGGGAGACCCAGTACTTC
TRBV9,.,TRBJ1-1,.,CASSTRQENTEAFF,TGTGCCAGCAGCACCCGACAGGAGAACACTGAAGCTTTCTTT
TRBV10-3,.,TRBJ2-3,.,CAIRGSAHTQYF,TGTGCCATCAGGGGCTCGGCCCATACGCAGTATTTT
TRBV5-8,.,TRBJ1-4,TRBD1,CASSPRQGLIANEKLFF,TGTGCCAGCAGCCCACGACAGGGGTTGATAGCTAATGAAAAACTGTTTTTT
TRBV4-1,.,TRBJ2-1,TRBD2,CASSTSGGASYNEQFF,TGCGCCAGCAGCACTAGCGGGGGGGCGTCCTACAATGAGCAGTTCTTC
TRBV2,few,TRBJ2-1,.,CASSVLNEQFF,TGTGCCAGCAGTGTTCTCAATGAGCAGTTCTTC
TRBV28,once,TRBJ2-7,TRBD1,CASSLRDRGSYEQYF,TGTGCCAGCAGTCTTAGGGACAGGGGGTCCTACGAGCAGTACTTC
TRBV11-2,.,TRBJ2-7,TRBD2,CASSLEGPGGEQYF,TGTGCCAGCAGCTTAGAGGGGCCGGGGGGCGAGCAGTACTTC
TRBV19,few,TRBJ1-3,.,CASSDDSSGNTIYF,TGTGCCAGTAGTGACGACAGCTCTGGAAACACCATATATTTT
TRBV4-1,.,TRBJ1-1,.,CASSQGVLNTEAFF,TGCGCCAGCAGCCAAGGAGTTTTGAACACTGAAGCTTTCTTT
TRBV21-1,.,TRBJ2-2,.,CASKRGPRCGELFF,TGTGCCAGCAAAAGGGGGCCTAGGTGTGGGGAGCTGTTTTTT
TRBV11-3,.,TRBJ1-1,TRBD1,CASSRQGSEAFF,TGTGCCAGCAGCAGACAGGGGTCTGAAGCTTTCTTT
TRBV27,.,TRBJ2-3,.,CASSPKGGGTRSTDTQYF,TGTGCCAGCAGCCCTAAGGGTGGAGGGACCCGGAGCACAGATACGCAGTATTTT
TRBV30,.,TRBJ1-5,.,CAWSVGGNGGNQPQHF,TGTGCCTGGAGTGTAGGAGGTAACGGCGGCAATCAGCCCCAGCATTTT
TRBV6-5,.,TRBJ1-4,TRBD1,CASRMTGGNEKLFF,TGTGCCAGCAGGATGACAGGGGGCAATGAAAAACTGTTTTTT
TRBV6-5,.,TRBJ2-7,.,CASNRRSSYEQYF,TGTGCCAGCAACCGACGGAGCTCCTACGAGCAGTACTTC
TRBV27,few,TRBJ2-3,.,CASSLFTGSTDTQYF,TGTGCCAGCAGTTTATTTACGGGGAGCACAGATACGCAGTATTTT
TRBV21-1,.,TRBJ1-2,.,CASSKRSSRDRASNYGYTF,TGTGCCAGCAGCAAAAGGTCAAGTCGGGACAGGGCCTCTAACTATGGCTACACCTTC
TRBV11-2,.,TRBJ2-7,TRBD2,CASSWSGGTMMEQYF,TGTGCCAGCAGCTGGAGCGGGGGGACGATGATGGAGCAGTACTTC
TRBV5-1,.,TRBJ2-3,TRBD2,CASSLGGTSGALDTQYF,TGCGCCAGCAGCTTGGGCGGGACTAGCGGGGCCTTGGATACGCAGTATTTT
TRBV5-1,.,TRBJ2-3,TRBD2,CASSSNSGTGTDTQYF,TGCGCCAGCAGCTCCAATAGCGGGACGGGCACAGATACGCAGTATTTT
TRBV6-2/TRBV6-3,once,TRBJ1-5,.,CASCRDTYSNQPQHF,TGTGCCAGCTGCCGGGACACCTATAGCAATCAGCCCCAGCATTTT
TRBV27,few,TRBJ1-1,.,CASSPTTAMNTEAFF,TGTGCCAGCAGTCCCACGACAGCCATGAACACTGAAGCTTTCTTT
TRBV12-3/TRBV12-4,.,TRBJ2-4,TRBD1,CASSFTGVNIQYF,TGTGCCAGCAGTTTCACAGGGGTGAACATTCAGTACTTC
TRBV19,.,TRBJ2-7,TRBD1,CASSISGGPGNEQYF,TGTGCCAGTAGTATCTCAGGGGGCCCGGGGAACGAGCAGTACTTC
TRBV30,.,TRBJ2-1,TRBD2,CAWSLRGGSYNEQFF,TGTGCCTGGAGTCTGCGGGGGGGCTCCTACAATGAGCAGTTCTTC
TRBV7-8,.,TRBJ1-5,TRBD1,CASSLEAGGIQPQHF,TGTGCCAGCAGCTTAGAGGCAGGGGGCATTCAGCCCCAGCATTTT
TRBV27,.,TRBJ2-7,TRBD1,CATTTGNGYEQYF,TGTGCCACCACGACAGGGAATGGCTACGAGCAGTACTTC